Listed below are T cell receptor beta chains from one sample, sequenced in a study of T cell changes during pregnancy in multiple sclerosis. TCRdb keeps only in-frame clones here, not all; method: immunoSEQ multiplex PCR. The sample lists nearly 60,000 clones; about 89% were seen once. Here the sequenced sample was CD4+ T cells from peripheral blood mononuclear cells, taken after pregnancy. The receptors come from a female donor in good health, enrolled as a control in a pregnancy study. Both conserved end residues are part of each CDR3. Each record gives: D gene, V gene, J gene, clone size, CDR3 DNA, CDR3 protein. A D gene is named only where the DNA matches it firmly. The size of a clone is reported for some rows only, either as once, few or many, or as a class for expanded clones.

TRBD1	TRBV30	TRBJ2-2	-	TGTGCCTGGTCGGGACAGCTGAACACCGGGGAGCTGTTTTTT	CAWSGQLNTGELFF
TRBD1	TRBV19	TRBJ1-6	-	TGTGCCAGTAGTATCAGCACAGGGGGCTATAATTCACCCCTCCACTTT	CASSISTGGYNSPLHF
-	TRBV7-3	TRBJ2-6	once	TGTGCCAGCAGCTTCGGGGGCTCTGGGGCCAACGTCCTGACTTTC	CASSFGGSGANVLTF
-	TRBV7-9	TRBJ1-4	once	TGTGCCAGCAGCCGCTACTTCGGTGACAGGCTTAGGAGTGAAAAACTGTTTTTT	CASSRYFGDRLRSEKLFF
TRBD2	TRBV9	TRBJ2-6	-	TGTGCCAGCAGCATAGCGGGGGCTGGGGCCAACGTCCTGACTTTC	CASSIAGAGANVLTF
-	TRBV6-6	TRBJ1-2	-	TGTGCCAGCAGTTACCGGTCGGGGGGTAACTATGGCTACACCTTC	CASSYRSGGNYGYTF
TRBD2	TRBV5-1	TRBJ2-1	-	TGCGCCAGCAGCCCCCTTTCCAGCGGGGCATGGGGCAATGAGCAGTTCTTC	CASSPLSSGAWGNEQFF
-	TRBV7-2	TRBJ2-1	-	TGTGCCAGCAGCTTAGAGATTAGTTACAATGAGCAGTTCTTC	CASSLEISYNEQFF
-	TRBV20-1	TRBJ1-3	-	TGCAGTGTGAGGGCAGGAAACACCATATATTTT	CSVRAGNTIYF
-	TRBV7-2	TRBJ2-3	-	TGTGCCAGCAGTCCTTTCACAGATACGCAGTATTTT	CASSPFTDTQYF
-	TRBV10-3	TRBJ1-2	few	TGTGCCACCAAAAAGGGACAAAACTATGGCTACACCTTC	CATKKGQNYGYTF
-	TRBV11-3	TRBJ2-3	-	TGTGCCAGCAGTAGCGGCACAGATACGCAGTATTTT	CASSSGTDTQYF
TRBD1	TRBV13	TRBJ1-3	-	TGTGCCAGCAGCTACCGACAGGGGGACACCATATATTTT	CASSYRQGDTIYF
-	TRBV19	TRBJ1-6	-	TGTGCCAGTAGTAGTCGGAGCTCCTATAATTCACCCCTCCACTTT	CASSSRSSYNSPLHF
-	TRBV18	TRBJ1-1	-	TGTGCCAGCTCACCACAGGGGAGGGACACTGAAGCTTTCTTT	CASSPQGRDTEAFF
-	TRBV4-2	TRBJ1-5	-	TGTGCCAGCAGCCAAGGGGCGGACTATAGCAATCAGCCCCAGCATTTT	CASSQGADYSNQPQHF
TRBD1	TRBV6-5	TRBJ2-7	once	TGTGCCAGCAGTTCACAGGGGAGACGCGAGCAGTACTTC	CASSSQGRREQYF
-	TRBV30	TRBJ1-2	once	TGTGCCTGGGGATTGGAGGGTAGGGGCTACACCTTC	CAWGLEGRGYTF
-	TRBV4-3	TRBJ1-2	-	TGCGCCAGCAGCCAAAACCAAGGGGGGGCCTATGGCTACACCTTC	CASSQNQGGAYGYTF
TRBD1	TRBV30	TRBJ1-2	once	TGTGCCAGGGGACAGTCATATGGCTACACCTTC	CARGQSYGYTF
TRBD1	TRBV2	TRBJ1-1	-	TGTGCCAGCAGCCCGACAGGGGACACTGAAGCTTTCTTT	CASSPTGDTEAFF
TRBD1	TRBV5-4	TRBJ1-5	-	TGTGCCAGCAGCTTTACCGGGACAGTGAATCAGCCCCAGCATTTT	CASSFTGTVNQPQHF
TRBD1	TRBV7-2	TRBJ1-1	-	TGTGCCAGCAGCTCGACAGGGGGCCGCACTGAAGCTTTCTTT	CASSSTGGRTEAFF
TRBD2	TRBV6-5	TRBJ2-1	-	TGTGCCAGCAGCCAGATGGGGGGGGGTTACAATGAGCAGTTCTTC	CASSQMGGGYNEQFF
-	TRBV19	TRBJ1-1	-	TGTGCCAGTAGTATCGGCGGGGCCCAGGAGGTTGAAGCTTTCTTT	CASSIGGAQEVEAFF
-	TRBV6-6	TRBJ2-7	-	TGTGCCAGCCAACCCAGCGGCCTCACCTACGAGCAGTACTTC	CASQPSGLTYEQYF
TRBD1	TRBV10-3	TRBJ1-1	-	TGTGCCATCAGTGAATCGGGCCAGGGGGCTAGTAACACTGAAGCTTTCTTT	CAISESGQGASNTEAFF
TRBD1	TRBV5-1	TRBJ2-4	-	TGCGCCAGCAGCGGGACAGGGGGGGAAAATATTCAGTACTTC	CASSGTGGENIQYF
-	TRBV10-3	TRBJ1-2	-	TGTGCCATCAGTGAGGTGGGAGAGCTATATGGCTACACCTTC	CAISEVGELYGYTF
-	TRBV2	TRBJ1-6	-	TGTGCCAGCACGCGTTCGGGGTTTGTTAATTCACCCCTCCACTTT	CASTRSGFVNSPLHF
-	TRBV15	TRBJ1-4	-	TGTGCCACCACCAACAGGGCCGGTGAAAAACTGTTTTTT	CATTNRAGEKLFF
-	TRBV5-1	TRBJ2-7	-	TGCGCCAGCAGTTTTCAGCCGCCACAGGGAACTATCCCCTACGAGCAGTACTTC	CASSFQPPQGTIPYEQYF
-	TRBV5-6	TRBJ2-5	-	TGTGCCAGCAGTAGGGGACACCTCCAAGAGACCCAGTACTTC	CASSRGHLQETQYF
-	TRBV19	TRBJ1-5	once	TGTGCCAGTAGTTCCCGTGGGGGGAATCAGCCCCAGCATTTT	CASSSRGGNQPQHF
TRBD1	TRBV2	TRBJ1-1	-	TGTGCCAGCAGCTTGACTGAGGGGGCCACTGAAGCTTTCTTT	CASSLTEGATEAFF
TRBD2	TRBV9	TRBJ2-1	-	TGTGCCAGCAGCGGCCGGGGACTAGCGAGCTCCTACAATGAGCAGTTCTTC	CASSGRGLASSYNEQFF
TRBD1	TRBV30	TRBJ1-1	-	TGTGCCTGGAGTTTAGACAGGGAGAGGGACGGTGAAGCTTTCTTT	CAWSLDRERDGEAFF
TRBD1	TRBV19	TRBJ2-7	-	TGTGCCAGTAGTCTCGACAGGGAATACGAGCAGTACTTC	CASSLDREYEQYF
TRBD1	TRBV4-2	TRBJ1-1	few	TGTGCCAGCAGCCAAGATATAACAGGGGGCACGAACACTGAAGCTTTCTTT	CASSQDITGGTNTEAFF
TRBD2	TRBV25-1	TRBJ2-1	-	TGTGCCAGTGACCTAGCGGGGACCAACGGGCAGTTCTTC	CASDLAGTNGQFF
-	TRBV7-3	TRBJ1-3	-	TGTGCCAGCAGTCAGGGGTCAGGAAACACCATATATTTT	CASSQGSGNTIYF
TRBD1	TRBV5-8	TRBJ1-5	-	TGTGCCAGCAGTCAGGACAGGGATTGGTTTCAGCCCCAGCATTTT	CASSQDRDWFQPQHF
TRBD1	TRBV4-3	TRBJ1-4	-	TGCGCCAGCAGCCAAGATATTGGCAGGGGGGAAAAACTGTTTTTT	CASSQDIGRGEKLFF
-	TRBV5-8	TRBJ1-3	-	TGTGCCAGCAGTTACGGACAGCTCTCTGGAAACACCATATATTTT	CASSYGQLSGNTIYF
-	TRBV7-3	TRBJ2-1	-	TGTGCCAGCAGCTCCCAGCCTAGTTCCAATGAGCAGTTCTTC	CASSSQPSSNEQFF
-	TRBV11-2	TRBJ2-3	-	TGTGCCAGCAGCTTGGGGGGAGGTGGCACAGATACGCAGTATTTT	CASSLGGGGTDTQYF
-	TRBV15	TRBJ1-2	-	TGTGCCACCAGCAGTCTATCTAACTATGGCTACACCTTC	CATSSLSNYGYTF
TRBD2	TRBV7-2	TRBJ2-3	-	TGTGCCAGCAGCTTAGTTAGCGGGGGCACAGATACGCAGTATTTT	CASSLVSGGTDTQYF
-	TRBV7-3	TRBJ1-1	few	TGTGCCAGCAGACAGGGTGTGAACACTGAAGCTTTCTTT	CASRQGVNTEAFF
-	TRBV7-6	TRBJ1-3	-	TGTGCCAGCAGCGAAAGGGGTAACACTGGAAACACCATATATTTT	CASSERGNTGNTIYF
TRBD1	TRBV30	TRBJ2-2	-	TGTGCCTGGAGCCGGGGACAGTCCACCGGGGAGCTGTTTTTT	CAWSRGQSTGELFF
TRBD2	TRBV9	TRBJ2-3	-	TGTGCCAGCAGCGTAGCTAGCGGGGACACCCACACAGATACGCAGTATTTT	CASSVASGDTHTDTQYF
-	TRBV30	TRBJ1-3	-	TGTGCCTGGAGTGTCAGGGGAAGCGGAAACACCATATATTTT	CAWSVRGSGNTIYF
TRBD2	TRBV6-5	TRBJ2-1	-	TGTGCCAGCAGTTACCTCTATAGCGGGGTTTTCAATGAGCAGTTCTTC	CASSYLYSGVFNEQFF
TRBD2	TRBV5-1	TRBJ2-3	-	TGCGCCAGCAGCTTGGAAGGGACTAGTGTAGCGGATACGCAGTATTTT	CASSLEGTSVADTQYF
TRBD1	TRBV19	TRBJ2-7	-	TGTGCCAGTAGCCAGGACAGGGAGGACGAGCAGTACTTC	CASSQDREDEQYF
-	TRBV4-2	TRBJ1-1	-	TGTGCCAGTCTTACTATCGGGGGTTACAACGCTGAAGCTTTCTTT	CASLTIGGYNAEAFF
TRBD1	TRBV6-6	TRBJ1-2	once	TGTGCCAGCAGCGACAGGGTTTCGACCCACTCCTATGGCTACACCTTC	CASSDRVSTHSYGYTF
TRBD2	TRBV30	TRBJ2-3	-	TGTGCCTGTGAGCGGGGGAACGGAGATACGCAGTATTTT	CACERGNGDTQYF